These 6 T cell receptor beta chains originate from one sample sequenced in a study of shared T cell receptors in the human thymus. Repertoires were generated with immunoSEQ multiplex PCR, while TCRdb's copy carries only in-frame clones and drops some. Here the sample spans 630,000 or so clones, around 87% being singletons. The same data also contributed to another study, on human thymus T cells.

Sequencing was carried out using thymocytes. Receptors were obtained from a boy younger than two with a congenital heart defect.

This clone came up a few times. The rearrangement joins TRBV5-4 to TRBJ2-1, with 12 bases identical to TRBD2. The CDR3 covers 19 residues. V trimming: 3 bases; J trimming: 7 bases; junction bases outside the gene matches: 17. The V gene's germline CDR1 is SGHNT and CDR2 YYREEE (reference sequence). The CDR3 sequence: CASSSGLAGGRRGRNEQFF. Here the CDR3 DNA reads TGTGCCAGCAGCTCCGGGCTAGCGGGAGGGCGAAGGGGTAGAAATGAGCAGTTCTTC.

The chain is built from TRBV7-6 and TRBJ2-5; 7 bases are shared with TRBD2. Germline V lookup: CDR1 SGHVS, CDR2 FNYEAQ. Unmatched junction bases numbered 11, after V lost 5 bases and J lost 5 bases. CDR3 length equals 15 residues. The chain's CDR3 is CASSPGLEQRETQYF. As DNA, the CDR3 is TGTGCCAGCAGCCCTGGACTAGAACAACGGGAGACCCAGTACTTC. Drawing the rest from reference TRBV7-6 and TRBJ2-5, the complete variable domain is GAGVSQSPRYKVTKRGQDVALRCDPISGHVSLYWYRQALGQGPEFLTYFNYEAQQDKSGLPNDRFSAERPEGSISTLTIQRTEQRDSAMYRCASSPGLEQRETQYFGPGTRLLVL.

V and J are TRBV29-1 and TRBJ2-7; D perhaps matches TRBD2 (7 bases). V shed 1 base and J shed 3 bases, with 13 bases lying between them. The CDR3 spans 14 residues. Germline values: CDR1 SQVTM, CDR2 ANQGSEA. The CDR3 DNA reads TGCAGCGTTGAAGCGGGGGCGGGGGACTACGAGCAGTACTTC. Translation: CSVEAGAGDYEQYF.

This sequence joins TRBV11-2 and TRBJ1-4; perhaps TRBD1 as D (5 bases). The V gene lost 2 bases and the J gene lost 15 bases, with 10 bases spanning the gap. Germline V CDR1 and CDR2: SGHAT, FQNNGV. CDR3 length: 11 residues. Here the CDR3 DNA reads TGTGCCAGCAGCTTAAGGGGAACATTGTTTTTT. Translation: CASSLRGTLFF.

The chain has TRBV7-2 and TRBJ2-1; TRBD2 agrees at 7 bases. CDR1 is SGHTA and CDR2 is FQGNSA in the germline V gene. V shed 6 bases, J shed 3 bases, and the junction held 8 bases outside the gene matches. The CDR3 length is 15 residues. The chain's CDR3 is CASSQRLAHYNEQFF. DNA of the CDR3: TGTGCCAGCAGTCAGAGACTAGCACACTACAATGAGCAGTTCTTC.

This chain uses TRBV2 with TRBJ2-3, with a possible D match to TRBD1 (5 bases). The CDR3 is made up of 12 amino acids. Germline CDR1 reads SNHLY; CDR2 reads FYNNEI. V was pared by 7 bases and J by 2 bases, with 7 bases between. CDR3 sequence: CASIGHTDTQYF. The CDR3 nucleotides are TGTGCCAGCATCGGACACACAGATACGCAGTATTTT.